This note documents a single T cell receptor (beta chain) sequence. This specimen belongs to a study of CD8+ T cells in alopecia areata. With V trimmed by 3 bases and J by 0 bases, 5 bases remained unmatched. The CDR3 sequence is 16 residues long. Germline CDR1 and CDR2: LGHNA and YNFKEQ. In each case, RNA was isolated and then reverse transcribed into cDNA as the sequencing template. The assay was immunoSEQ multiplex PCR, and TCRdb's table has in-frame clones only and misses some. The sample shows more than 95,000 clones, about 40% of them seen only once. The sequence was obtained from a human donor with alopecia areata. This chain joins TRBV4-2 and TRBJ2-1, with TRBD1 identical over 7 bases. The sequencing sample was made of CD4+ T cells sorted from blood. CDR3 amino acids: CASSQGTVSSYNEQFF. The CDR3 region has the DNA TGTGCCAGCAGCCAGGGGACAGTTTCCTCCTACAATGAGCAGTTCTTC.